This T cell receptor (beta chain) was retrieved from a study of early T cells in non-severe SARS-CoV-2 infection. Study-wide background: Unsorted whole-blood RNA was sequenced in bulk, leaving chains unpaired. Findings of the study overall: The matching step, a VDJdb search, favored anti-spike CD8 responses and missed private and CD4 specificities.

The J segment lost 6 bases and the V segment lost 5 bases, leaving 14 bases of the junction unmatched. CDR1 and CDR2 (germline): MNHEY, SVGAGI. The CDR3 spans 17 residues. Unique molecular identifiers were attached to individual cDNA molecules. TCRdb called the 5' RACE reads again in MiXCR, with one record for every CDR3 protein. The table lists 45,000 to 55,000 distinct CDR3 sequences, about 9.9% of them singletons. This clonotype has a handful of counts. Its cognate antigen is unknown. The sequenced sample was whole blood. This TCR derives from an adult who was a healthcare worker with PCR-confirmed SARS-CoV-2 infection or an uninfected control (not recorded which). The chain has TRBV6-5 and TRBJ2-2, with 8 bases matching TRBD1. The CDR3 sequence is CASSPLGQGNTAGELFF. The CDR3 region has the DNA TGTGCCAGCAGTCCACTCGGACAGGGTAATACTGCCGGGGAGCTGTTTTTT.